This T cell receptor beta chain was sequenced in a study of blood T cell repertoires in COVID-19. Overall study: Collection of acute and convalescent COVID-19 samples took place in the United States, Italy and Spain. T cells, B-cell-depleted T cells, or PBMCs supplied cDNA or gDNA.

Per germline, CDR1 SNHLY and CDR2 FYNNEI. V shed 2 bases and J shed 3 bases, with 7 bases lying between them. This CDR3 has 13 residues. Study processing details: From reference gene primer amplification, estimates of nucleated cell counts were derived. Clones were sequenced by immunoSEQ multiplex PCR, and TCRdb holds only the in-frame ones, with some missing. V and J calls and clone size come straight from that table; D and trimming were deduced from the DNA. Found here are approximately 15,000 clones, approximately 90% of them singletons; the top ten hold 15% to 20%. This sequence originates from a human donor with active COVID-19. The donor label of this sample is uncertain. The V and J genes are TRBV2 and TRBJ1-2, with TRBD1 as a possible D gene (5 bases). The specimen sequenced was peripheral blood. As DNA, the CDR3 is TGTGCCAGCAGTGAAAGGGGCGACTATGGCTACACCTTC. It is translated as CASSERGDYGYTF.